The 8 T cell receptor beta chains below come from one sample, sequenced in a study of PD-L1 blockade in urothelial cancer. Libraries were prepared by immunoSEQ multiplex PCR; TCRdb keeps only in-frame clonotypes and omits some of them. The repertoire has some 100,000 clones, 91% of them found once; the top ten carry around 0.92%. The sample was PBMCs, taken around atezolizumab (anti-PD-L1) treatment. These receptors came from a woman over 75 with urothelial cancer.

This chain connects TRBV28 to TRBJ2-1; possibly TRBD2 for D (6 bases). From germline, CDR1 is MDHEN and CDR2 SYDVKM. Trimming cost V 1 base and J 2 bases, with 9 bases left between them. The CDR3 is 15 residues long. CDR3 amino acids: CASSLSEGPYNEQFF. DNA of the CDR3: TGTGCCAGCAGTTTATCGGAGGGCCCCTACAATGAGCAGTTCTTC. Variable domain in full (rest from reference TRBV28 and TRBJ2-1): DVKVTQSSRYLVKRTGEKVFLECVQDMDHENMFWYRQDPGLGLRLIYFSYDVKMKEKGDIPEGYSVSREKKERFSLILESASTNQTSMYLCASSLSEGPYNEQFFGPGTRLTVL.

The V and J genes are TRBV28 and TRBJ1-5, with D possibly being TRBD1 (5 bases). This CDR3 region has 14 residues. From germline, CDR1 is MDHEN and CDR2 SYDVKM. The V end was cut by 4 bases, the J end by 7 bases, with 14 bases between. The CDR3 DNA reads TGTGCCAGCAGTTCCCCAGGGTTGGGGCAGCCCCAGCATTTT. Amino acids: CASSSPGLGQPQHF.

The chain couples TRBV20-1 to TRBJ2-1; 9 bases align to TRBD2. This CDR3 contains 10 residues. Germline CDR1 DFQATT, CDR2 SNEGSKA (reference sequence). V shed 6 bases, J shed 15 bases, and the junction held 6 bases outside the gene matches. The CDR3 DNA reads TGCAGTGCAAGTAGCGGGAGAGGGTTCTTC. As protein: CSASSGRGFF.

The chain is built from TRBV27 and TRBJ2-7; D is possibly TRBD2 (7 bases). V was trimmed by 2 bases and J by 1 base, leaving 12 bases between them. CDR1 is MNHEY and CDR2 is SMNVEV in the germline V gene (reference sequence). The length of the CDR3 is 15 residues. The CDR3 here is CASSLLAGASYEQYF. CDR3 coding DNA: TGTGCCAGCAGTTTACTTGCGGGGGCTTCCTACGAGCAGTACTTC.

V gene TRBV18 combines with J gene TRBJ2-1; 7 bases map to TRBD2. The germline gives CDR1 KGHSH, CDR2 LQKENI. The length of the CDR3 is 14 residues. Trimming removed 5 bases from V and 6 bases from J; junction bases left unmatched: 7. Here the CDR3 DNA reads TGTGCCAGCTCAACCCGGGGCGGGGGCAATGAGCAGTTCTTC. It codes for CASSTRGGGNEQFF.

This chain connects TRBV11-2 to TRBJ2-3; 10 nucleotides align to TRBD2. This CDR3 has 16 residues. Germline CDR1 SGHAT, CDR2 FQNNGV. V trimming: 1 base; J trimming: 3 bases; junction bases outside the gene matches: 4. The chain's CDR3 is CASSLGLAGVTDTQYF. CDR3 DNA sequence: TGTGCCAGCAGCTTAGGTCTAGCGGGAGTGACAGATACGCAGTATTTT.

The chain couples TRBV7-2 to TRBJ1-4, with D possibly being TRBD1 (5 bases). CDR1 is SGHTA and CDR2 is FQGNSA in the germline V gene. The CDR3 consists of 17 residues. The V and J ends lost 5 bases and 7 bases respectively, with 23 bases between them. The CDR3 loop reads CASSHPPGGEYSEKLFF. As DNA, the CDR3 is TGTGCCAGCAGCCATCCTCCTGGGGGGGAGTATAGTGAAAAACTGTTTTTT.

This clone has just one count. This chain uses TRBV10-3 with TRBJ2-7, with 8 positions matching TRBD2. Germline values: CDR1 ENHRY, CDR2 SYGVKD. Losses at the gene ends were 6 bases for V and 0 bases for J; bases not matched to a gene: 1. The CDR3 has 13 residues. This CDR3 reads CAIRTSASYEQYF. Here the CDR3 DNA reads TGTGCCATCAGGACTAGCGCCTCCTACGAGCAGTACTTC.